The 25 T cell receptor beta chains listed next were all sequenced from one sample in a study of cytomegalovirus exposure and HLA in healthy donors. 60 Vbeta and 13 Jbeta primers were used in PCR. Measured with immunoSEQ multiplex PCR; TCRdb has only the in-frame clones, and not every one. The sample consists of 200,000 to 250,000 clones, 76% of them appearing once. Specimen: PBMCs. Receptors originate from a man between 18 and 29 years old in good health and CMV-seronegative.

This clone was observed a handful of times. The CDR3 protein is CSVRLQNTDTQYF. In nucleotides, the CDR3 is TGCAGCGTCCGGTTACAGAACACAGATACGCAGTATTTT. The chain combines TRBV29-1 with TRBJ2-3; D not certain. This CDR3 is 13 amino acids long. Trimming shortened V by 6 bases and J by 2 bases, and 12 bases separated the two germline ends. Germline V CDR1 and CDR2: SQVTM, ANQGSEA.

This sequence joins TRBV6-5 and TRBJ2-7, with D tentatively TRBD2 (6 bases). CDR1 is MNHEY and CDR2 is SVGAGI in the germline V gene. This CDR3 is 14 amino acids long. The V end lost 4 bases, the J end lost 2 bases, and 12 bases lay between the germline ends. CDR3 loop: CASSSPGETYEQYF. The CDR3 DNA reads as TGTGCCAGCAGTTCCCCGGGAGAAACCTACGAGCAGTACTTC.

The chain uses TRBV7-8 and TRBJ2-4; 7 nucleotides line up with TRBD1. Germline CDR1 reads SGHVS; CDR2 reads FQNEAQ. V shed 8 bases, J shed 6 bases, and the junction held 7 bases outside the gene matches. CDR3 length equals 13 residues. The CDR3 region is CASAITGANIQYF. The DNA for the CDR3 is TGTGCCAGCGCCATTACAGGGGCAAACATTCAGTACTTC. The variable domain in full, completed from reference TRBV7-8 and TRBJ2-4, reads GAGVSQSPRYKVAKRGQDVALRCDPISGHVSLFWYQQALGQGPEFLTYFQNEAQLDKSGLPSDRFFAERPEGSVSTLKIQRTQQEDSAVYLCASAITGANIQYFGAGTRLSVL.

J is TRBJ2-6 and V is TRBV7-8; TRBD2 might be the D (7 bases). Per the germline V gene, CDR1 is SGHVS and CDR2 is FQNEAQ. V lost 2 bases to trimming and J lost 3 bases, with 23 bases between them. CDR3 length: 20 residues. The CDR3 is CASSLSRGEGGSNGANVLTF. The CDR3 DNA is TGTGCCAGCAGCTTAAGTCGGGGGGAGGGGGGCTCTAATGGGGCCAACGTCCTGACTTTC.

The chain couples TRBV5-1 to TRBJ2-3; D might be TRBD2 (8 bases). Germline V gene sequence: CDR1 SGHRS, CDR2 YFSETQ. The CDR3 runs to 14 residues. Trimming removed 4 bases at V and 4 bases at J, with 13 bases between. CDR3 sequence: CASSPGGGADTQYF. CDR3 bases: TGCGCCAGCAGCCCGGGAGGGGGCGCAGATACGCAGTATTTT.

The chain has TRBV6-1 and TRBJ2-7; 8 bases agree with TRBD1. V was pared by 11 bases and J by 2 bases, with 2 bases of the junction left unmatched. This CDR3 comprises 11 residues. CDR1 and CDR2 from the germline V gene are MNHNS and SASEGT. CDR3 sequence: CAGGQAYEQYF. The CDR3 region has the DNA TGTGCCGGGGGACAGGCCTACGAGCAGTACTTC.

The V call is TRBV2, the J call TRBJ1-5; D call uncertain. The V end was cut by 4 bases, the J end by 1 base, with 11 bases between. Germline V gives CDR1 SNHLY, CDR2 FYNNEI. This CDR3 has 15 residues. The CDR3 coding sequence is TGTGCCAGCAGTGTCATGGGAGGGAGCAATCAGCCCCAGCATTTT. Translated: CASSVMGGSNQPQHF. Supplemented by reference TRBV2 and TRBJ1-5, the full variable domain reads EPEVTQTPSHQVTQMGQEVILRCVPISNHLYFYWYRQILGQKVEFLVSFYNNEISEKSEIFDDQFSVERPDGSNFTLKIRSTKLEDSAMYFCASSVMGGSNQPQHFGDGTRLSIL.

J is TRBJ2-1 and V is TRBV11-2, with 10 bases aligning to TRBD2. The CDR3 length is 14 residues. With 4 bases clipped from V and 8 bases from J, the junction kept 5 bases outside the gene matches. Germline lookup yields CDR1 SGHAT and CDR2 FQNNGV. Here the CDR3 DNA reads TGTGCCAGCAGCTCAAGCGGGAGGGGGGATGAGCAGTTCTTC. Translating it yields CASSSSGRGDEQFF. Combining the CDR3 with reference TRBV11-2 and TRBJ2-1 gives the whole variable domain EAGVAQSPRYKIIEKRQSVAFWCNPISGHATLYWYQQILGQGPKLLIQFQNNGVVDDSQLPKDRFSAERLKGVDSTLKIQPAKLEDSAVYLCASSSSGRGDEQFFGPGTRLTVL.

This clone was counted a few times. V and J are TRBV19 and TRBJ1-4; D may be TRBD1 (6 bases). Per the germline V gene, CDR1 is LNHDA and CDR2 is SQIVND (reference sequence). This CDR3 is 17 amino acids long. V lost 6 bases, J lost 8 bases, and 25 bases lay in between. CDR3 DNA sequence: TGTGCCAGTAGCAACTCCGCCACAGGGCTTTGGGGCGAAAAACTGTTTTTT. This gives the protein CASSNSATGLWGEKLFF.

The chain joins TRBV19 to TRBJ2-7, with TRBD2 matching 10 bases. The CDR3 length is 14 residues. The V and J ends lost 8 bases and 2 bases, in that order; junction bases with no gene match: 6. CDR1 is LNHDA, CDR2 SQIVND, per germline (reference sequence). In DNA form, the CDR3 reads TGTGCCAGTGGCACTAGCGGGATGCCCTACGAGCAGTACTTC. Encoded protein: CASGTSGMPYEQYF.

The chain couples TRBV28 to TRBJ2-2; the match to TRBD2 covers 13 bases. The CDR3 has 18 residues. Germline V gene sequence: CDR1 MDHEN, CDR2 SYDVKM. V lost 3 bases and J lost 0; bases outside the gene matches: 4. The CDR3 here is CASSFPGLAGTNTGELFF. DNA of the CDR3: TGTGCCAGCAGTTTTCCGGGACTAGCGGGAACGAACACCGGGGAGCTGTTTTTT. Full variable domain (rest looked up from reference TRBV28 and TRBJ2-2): DVKVTQSSRYLVKRTGEKVFLECVQDMDHENMFWYRQDPGLGLRLIYFSYDVKMKEKGDIPEGYSVSREKKERFSLILESASTNQTSMYLCASSFPGLAGTNTGELFFGEGSRLTVL.

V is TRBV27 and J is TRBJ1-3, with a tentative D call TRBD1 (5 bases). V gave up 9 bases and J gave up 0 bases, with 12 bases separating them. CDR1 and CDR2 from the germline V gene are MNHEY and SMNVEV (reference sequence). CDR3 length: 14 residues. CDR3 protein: CASRQSSSGNTIYF. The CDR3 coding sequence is TGTGCCAGTAGACAGAGCAGCTCTGGAAACACCATATATTTT.

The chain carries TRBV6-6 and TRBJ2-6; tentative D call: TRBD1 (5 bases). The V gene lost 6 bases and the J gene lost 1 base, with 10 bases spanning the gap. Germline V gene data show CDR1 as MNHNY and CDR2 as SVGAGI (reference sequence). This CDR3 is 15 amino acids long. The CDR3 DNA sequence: TGTGCCAGCAGGGAAGGGGCATCTGGGGCCAACGTCCTGACTTTC. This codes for CASREGASGANVLTF.

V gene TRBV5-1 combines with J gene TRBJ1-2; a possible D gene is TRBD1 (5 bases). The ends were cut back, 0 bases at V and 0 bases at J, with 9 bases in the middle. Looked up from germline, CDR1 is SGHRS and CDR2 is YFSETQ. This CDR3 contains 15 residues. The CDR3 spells CASSLADSPNYGYTF. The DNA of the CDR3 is TGCGCCAGCAGCTTGGCCGACAGTCCTAACTATGGCTACACCTTC.

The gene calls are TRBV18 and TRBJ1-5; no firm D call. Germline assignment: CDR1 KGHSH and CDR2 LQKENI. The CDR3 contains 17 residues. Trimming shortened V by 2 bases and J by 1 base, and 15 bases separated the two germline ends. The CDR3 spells CASSPLRRELSNQPQHF. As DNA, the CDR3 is TGTGCCAGCTCACCATTAAGGAGAGAATTAAGCAATCAGCCCCAGCATTTT.

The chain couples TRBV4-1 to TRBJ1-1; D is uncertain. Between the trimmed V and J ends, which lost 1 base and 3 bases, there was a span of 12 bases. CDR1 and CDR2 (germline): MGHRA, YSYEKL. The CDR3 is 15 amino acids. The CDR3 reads CASSQVIGGDTEAFF. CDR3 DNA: TGCGCCAGCAGCCAAGTCATAGGAGGCGACACTGAAGCTTTCTTT.

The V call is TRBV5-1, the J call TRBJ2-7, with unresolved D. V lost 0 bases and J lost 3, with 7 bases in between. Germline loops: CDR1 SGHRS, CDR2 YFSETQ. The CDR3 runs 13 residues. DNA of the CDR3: TGCGCCAGCAGCTTGGCCACGGGCTACGAGCAGTACTTC. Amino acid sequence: CASSLATGYEQYF.

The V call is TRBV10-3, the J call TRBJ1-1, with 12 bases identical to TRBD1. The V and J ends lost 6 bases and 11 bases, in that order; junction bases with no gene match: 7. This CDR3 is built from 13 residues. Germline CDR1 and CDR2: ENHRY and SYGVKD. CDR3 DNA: TGTGCCATCAGGAAGGGACAGGGGGCCGGTGCTTTCTTT. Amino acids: CAIRKGQGAGAFF.

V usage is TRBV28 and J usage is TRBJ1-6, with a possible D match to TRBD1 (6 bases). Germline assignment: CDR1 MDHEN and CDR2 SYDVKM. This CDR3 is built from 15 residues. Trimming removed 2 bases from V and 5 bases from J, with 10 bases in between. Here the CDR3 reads CASSLGQGNNSPLHF. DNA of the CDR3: TGTGCCAGCAGTTTAGGGCAGGGGAATAATTCACCCCTCCACTTT.

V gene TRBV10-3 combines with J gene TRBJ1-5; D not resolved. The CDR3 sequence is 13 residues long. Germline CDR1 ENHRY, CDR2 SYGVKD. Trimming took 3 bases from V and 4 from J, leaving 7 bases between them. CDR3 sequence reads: CAISESSNQPQHF. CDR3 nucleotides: TGTGCCATCAGTGAATCGTCGAATCAGCCCCAGCATTTT.

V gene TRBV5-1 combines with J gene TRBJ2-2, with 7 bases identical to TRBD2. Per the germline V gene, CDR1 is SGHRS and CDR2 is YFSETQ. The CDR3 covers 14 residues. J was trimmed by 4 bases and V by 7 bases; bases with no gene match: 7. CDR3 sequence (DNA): TGCGCCAGCCTACCAGGCGGGAGCACCGGGGAGCTGTTTTTT. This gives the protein CASLPGGSTGELFF. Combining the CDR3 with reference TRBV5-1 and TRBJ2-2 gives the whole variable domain KAGVTQTPRYLIKTRGQQVTLSCSPISGHRSVSWYQQTPGQGLQFLFEYFSETQRNKGNFPGRFSGRQFSNSRSEMNVSTLELGDSALYLCASLPGGSTGELFFGEGSRLTVL.

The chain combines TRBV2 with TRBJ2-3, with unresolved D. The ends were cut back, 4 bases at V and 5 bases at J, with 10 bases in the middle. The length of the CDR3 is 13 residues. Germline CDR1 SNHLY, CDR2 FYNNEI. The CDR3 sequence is CASSATEVDTQYF. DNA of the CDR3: TGTGCCAGCAGTGCCACCGAGGTAGATACGCAGTATTTT.

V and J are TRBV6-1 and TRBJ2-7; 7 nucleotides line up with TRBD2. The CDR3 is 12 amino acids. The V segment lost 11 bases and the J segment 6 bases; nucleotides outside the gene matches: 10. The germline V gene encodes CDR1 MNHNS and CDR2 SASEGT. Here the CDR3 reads CAGGGGRGEQYF. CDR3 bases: TGTGCCGGTGGCGGGGGAAGAGGCGAGCAGTACTTC.

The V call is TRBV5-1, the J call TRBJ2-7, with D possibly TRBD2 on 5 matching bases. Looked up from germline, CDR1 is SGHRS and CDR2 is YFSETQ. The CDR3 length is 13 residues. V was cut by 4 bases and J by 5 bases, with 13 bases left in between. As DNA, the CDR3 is TGCGCCAGCAGCACCCCCGGGAACCACGAGCAGTACTTC. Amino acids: CASSTPGNHEQYF.

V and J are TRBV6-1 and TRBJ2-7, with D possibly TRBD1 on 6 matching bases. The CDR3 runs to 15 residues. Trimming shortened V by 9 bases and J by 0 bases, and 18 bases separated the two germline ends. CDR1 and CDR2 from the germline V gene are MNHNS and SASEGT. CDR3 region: CARATGQSSSYEQYF. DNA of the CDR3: TGTGCCAGGGCAACCGGACAGTCTTCCTCCTACGAGCAGTACTTC.